This T cell receptor beta chain was retrieved from a study of blood T cell repertoires in COVID-19. Study in general: The United States, Italy and Spain supplied acute and convalescent COVID-19 samples.

TCRdb keeps only in-frame clones here, not all; method: immunoSEQ multiplex PCR. The sample includes tens of thousands of clones, 91% of them seen just once. Trimming took 5 bases from V and 4 from J; bases not matched to a gene: 3. The CDR3 totals 13 residues. Sequenced material: peripheral blood. The TCR comes from a man in his fifties with active COVID-19. This chain joins TRBV12-3 or TRBV12-4 and TRBJ1-1, with 8 bases lining up with TRBD1. The CDR3 DNA follows: TGTGCCAGCAGTCTGACAGGGGTCACTGAAGCTTTCTTT. Translating gives CASSLTGVTEAFF.